The rows below give T cell receptor beta chains drawn from one sample of a study of cytomegalovirus exposure and HLA in healthy donors. The data were produced by immunoSEQ multiplex PCR, yet TCRdb's version contains in-frame clones alone and is incomplete. The repertoire holds about 150,000 clones, roughly 70% seen once, with 7% in the top ten. The material sequenced was PBMCs. All receptors derive from a man aged 25-40 years in good health and CMV-seronegative. Both conserved end residues are part of each CDR3. Each record gives: clone size, J gene, V gene, D gene, CDR3 DNA, CDR3 protein. The D gene is left open where the match is weak. Clone size, where shown, is once, few, many, or a class for clones that have expanded.

clone_size: NA
j_call: TRBJ1-2
v_call: TRBV6-1
d_call: TRBD1
cdr3_nt: TGTGCCAGCAGCATCACTGGACAGGGAGGTGGCTACACCTTC
cdr3_aa: CASSITGQGGGYTF

clone_size: once
j_call: TRBJ2-5
v_call: TRBV5-1
d_call: TRBD2
cdr3_nt: TGCGCCAGCAGCTTGACGGGAGGGCAGGGAGAGACCCAGTACTTC
cdr3_aa: CASSLTGGQGETQYF

clone_size: NA
j_call: TRBJ2-3
v_call: TRBV7-2
d_call: TRBD2
cdr3_nt: TGTGCCAGCAGCCGTCGGGGAGCGGGGGAGCTCACAGATACGCAGTATTTT
cdr3_aa: CASSRRGAGELTDTQYF

clone_size: NA
j_call: TRBJ1-3
v_call: TRBV11-2
d_call: NA
cdr3_nt: TGTGCCAGCACCGATCGAGGTCATGGAAACACCATATATTTT
cdr3_aa: CASTDRGHGNTIYF

clone_size: NA
j_call: TRBJ1-6
v_call: TRBV28
d_call: NA
cdr3_nt: TGTGCCAGCAGTTTTTTTGGGCAGGATAATTCACCCCTCCACTTT
cdr3_aa: CASSFFGQDNSPLHF

clone_size: NA
j_call: TRBJ2-5
v_call: TRBV5-1
d_call: NA
cdr3_nt: TGCGCCAGCAGCCTGACGACGGAAGAGGAAGAGACCCAGTACTTC
cdr3_aa: CASSLTTEEEETQYF

clone_size: NA
j_call: TRBJ2-1
v_call: TRBV4-2
d_call: TRBD2
cdr3_nt: TGTGCCAGCAGCCAAGACTGGCGGGGGGGCCGCGATGAGCAGTTCTTC
cdr3_aa: CASSQDWRGGRDEQFF

clone_size: NA
j_call: TRBJ2-3
v_call: TRBV5-1
d_call: TRBD2
cdr3_nt: TGCGCCAGCAGCTCGACCGGGACTAGCGGGCTCACAGATACGCAGTATTTT
cdr3_aa: CASSSTGTSGLTDTQYF

clone_size: NA
j_call: TRBJ1-3
v_call: TRBV9
d_call: NA
cdr3_nt: TGTGCCAGCAGCGGATCTACAGGGCCTGGAAACACCATATATTTT
cdr3_aa: CASSGSTGPGNTIYF

clone_size: NA
j_call: TRBJ1-1
v_call: TRBV7-9
d_call: TRBD1
cdr3_nt: TGTGCCAGCAGCCTCCCGGGACAGGGGGCGCGGGGCACTGAAGCTTTCTTT
cdr3_aa: CASSLPGQGARGTEAFF

clone_size: NA
j_call: TRBJ1-2
v_call: TRBV19
d_call: TRBD1
cdr3_nt: TGTGCCAGTAGTATCCGAAGTATCGGACAGGGTGACTATGGCTACACCTTC
cdr3_aa: CASSIRSIGQGDYGYTF

clone_size: NA
j_call: TRBJ1-5
v_call: TRBV10-2
d_call: NA
cdr3_nt: TGCGCCAGCAGTGAGGGAGGAAGGGCCCATCAGCCCCAGCATTTT
cdr3_aa: CASSEGGRAHQPQHF

clone_size: NA
j_call: TRBJ1-5
v_call: TRBV6-5
d_call: NA
cdr3_nt: TGTGCCAGCAGTCGGGACATGACCAATCAGCCCCAGCATTTT
cdr3_aa: CASSRDMTNQPQHF

clone_size: NA
j_call: TRBJ1-1
v_call: TRBV5-1
d_call: NA
cdr3_nt: TGCGCCAGCAGCTCAGGGTTCGACACTGAAGCTTTCTTT
cdr3_aa: CASSSGFDTEAFF

clone_size: NA
j_call: TRBJ1-1
v_call: TRBV27
d_call: NA
cdr3_nt: TGTGCCAGCAGTCCGTACCCGGGGGGCCAGAACACTGAAGCTTTCTTT
cdr3_aa: CASSPYPGGQNTEAFF

clone_size: once
j_call: TRBJ1-2
v_call: TRBV5-6
d_call: NA
cdr3_nt: TGTGCCAGCAGCTTCCGGGACAACAACTATGGCTACACCTTC
cdr3_aa: CASSFRDNNYGYTF

clone_size: NA
j_call: TRBJ1-5
v_call: TRBV21-1
d_call: NA
cdr3_nt: TGTGCCAGCAGCCCTTTCGACCACCCCTCCCTTTTGTTGGGACACCGCAATCAGCCCCAGCATTTT
cdr3_aa: CASSPFDHPSLLLGHRNQPQHF

clone_size: NA
j_call: TRBJ1-1
v_call: TRBV29-1
d_call: NA
cdr3_nt: TGCAGCGTTGAAGCAGGGCCAAACACTGAAGCTTTCTTT
cdr3_aa: CSVEAGPNTEAFF

clone_size: once
j_call: TRBJ1-5
v_call: TRBV28
d_call: NA
cdr3_nt: TGTGCCAGCAGTCCGGTCCGGGTTCAGCCCCAGCATTTT
cdr3_aa: CASSPVRVQPQHF

clone_size: NA
j_call: TRBJ2-3
v_call: TRBV29-1
d_call: TRBD2
cdr3_nt: TGCAGCGTTGAAGGGACTAGCGGGGGGCAAGGAACAGATACGCAGTATTTT
cdr3_aa: CSVEGTSGGQGTDTQYF

clone_size: NA
j_call: TRBJ2-4
v_call: TRBV27
d_call: TRBD2
cdr3_nt: TGTGCCAGCAGTTTAATAGCGGGAGGTCAGGACATTCAGTACTTC
cdr3_aa: CASSLIAGGQDIQYF

clone_size: NA
j_call: TRBJ2-3
v_call: TRBV19
d_call: NA
cdr3_nt: TGTGCCAGTAGTAATCGGGGGAGCACAGATACGCAGTATTTT
cdr3_aa: CASSNRGSTDTQYF

clone_size: few
j_call: TRBJ2-1
v_call: TRBV11-3
d_call: NA
cdr3_nt: TGTGCCAGCAGCTTATCCTATACCCTTTTCAATGAGCAGTTCTTC
cdr3_aa: CASSLSYTLFNEQFF

clone_size: NA
j_call: TRBJ1-2
v_call: TRBV10-3
d_call: NA
cdr3_nt: TGTGCCATCAGTGACGGACAGCGGGAAGGCTACACCTTC
cdr3_aa: CAISDGQREGYTF

clone_size: NA
j_call: TRBJ2-2
v_call: TRBV5-1
d_call: TRBD1
cdr3_nt: TGCGCCAGCAGCTCCGGGACAGATGGGGCCGGGGAGCTGTTTTTT
cdr3_aa: CASSSGTDGAGELFF

clone_size: NA
j_call: TRBJ2-7
v_call: TRBV5-6
d_call: NA
cdr3_nt: TGTGCCAGCAGCGATAGTTCCGTCTCCTACGAGCAGTACTTC
cdr3_aa: CASSDSSVSYEQYF

clone_size: NA
j_call: TRBJ1-2
v_call: TRBV7-9
d_call: NA
cdr3_nt: TGTGCCAGCAGCCCGGACAGCCCCTATGGCTACACCTTC
cdr3_aa: CASSPDSPYGYTF

clone_size: NA
j_call: TRBJ2-6
v_call: TRBV2
d_call: NA
cdr3_nt: TGTGCCAGCGGGGCGGGATCTGGGGCCAACGTCCTGACTTTC
cdr3_aa: CASGAGSGANVLTF

clone_size: NA
j_call: TRBJ1-1
v_call: TRBV6-1
d_call: TRBD1
cdr3_nt: TGTGCCAGCAGTCCCGGGGGACAGTTGAACACTGAAGCTTTCTTT
cdr3_aa: CASSPGGQLNTEAFF

clone_size: NA
j_call: TRBJ1-2
v_call: TRBV6-5
d_call: TRBD1
cdr3_nt: TGTGCCACCAGGGGGGACAGCTATGGCTACACCTTC
cdr3_aa: CATRGDSYGYTF

clone_size: few
j_call: TRBJ2-7
v_call: TRBV14
d_call: NA
cdr3_nt: TGTGCCAGCAGCTTCTACAGATCCTACGAGCAGTACTTC
cdr3_aa: CASSFYRSYEQYF

clone_size: NA
j_call: TRBJ2-7
v_call: TRBV6-1
d_call: NA
cdr3_nt: TGTGCCAGCAGTCTCACAGGTCTTCCCTACGAGCAGTACTTC
cdr3_aa: CASSLTGLPYEQYF

clone_size: NA
j_call: TRBJ2-7
v_call: TRBV18
d_call: TRBD1
cdr3_nt: TGTGCCAGCTCGCCATCTGGGACAGGGGGGACTTCCGAGCAGTACTTC
cdr3_aa: CASSPSGTGGTSEQYF

clone_size: NA
j_call: TRBJ1-5
v_call: TRBV6-1
d_call: NA
cdr3_nt: TGTGCCAGCAGTAAAGATCCGACAGACGATTATAGCAATCAGCCCCAGCATTTT
cdr3_aa: CASSKDPTDDYSNQPQHF

clone_size: NA
j_call: TRBJ2-7
v_call: TRBV5-6
d_call: TRBD2
cdr3_nt: TGTGCCAGCAGCTCGTCACTAGCGGGAGGGACCTACGAGCAGTACTTC
cdr3_aa: CASSSSLAGGTYEQYF

clone_size: NA
j_call: TRBJ1-4
v_call: TRBV18
d_call: TRBD1
cdr3_nt: TGTGCCAGCTCGTCCGGGACAGCGGAAGGAAAACTGTTTTTT
cdr3_aa: CASSSGTAEGKLFF

clone_size: NA
j_call: TRBJ1-1
v_call: TRBV10-3
d_call: NA
cdr3_nt: TGTGCCATCAGGACAGGACAGAACACTGAAGCTTTCTTT
cdr3_aa: CAIRTGQNTEAFF

clone_size: NA
j_call: TRBJ2-2
v_call: TRBV7-2
d_call: NA
cdr3_nt: TGTGCCAGCAGAGGTCAGACTGCCACCGGGGAGCTGTTTTTT
cdr3_aa: CASRGQTATGELFF

clone_size: few
j_call: TRBJ2-7
v_call: TRBV2
d_call: TRBD2
cdr3_nt: TGTGCCAGGGCGGCTAGCGGGGACGAGCAGTACTTC
cdr3_aa: CARAASGDEQYF

clone_size: few
j_call: TRBJ1-5
v_call: TRBV6-6
d_call: NA
cdr3_nt: TGTGCCAGCAGTGCCGAGGGTTATAGCAATCAGCCCCAGCATTTT
cdr3_aa: CASSAEGYSNQPQHF

clone_size: NA
j_call: TRBJ2-7
v_call: TRBV6-5
d_call: NA
cdr3_nt: TGTGCCACCTCGACTACCTACGAGCAGTACTTC
cdr3_aa: CATSTTYEQYF

clone_size: NA
j_call: TRBJ2-7
v_call: TRBV5-4
d_call: TRBD1
cdr3_nt: TGTGCCAGCAGCTTGGCCTGGAGGGACAGGAACGAGCAGTACTTC
cdr3_aa: CASSLAWRDRNEQYF

clone_size: NA
j_call: TRBJ1-4
v_call: TRBV27
d_call: NA
cdr3_nt: TGTGCCAGCAGCCCTCTCGGGGATGAAAAACTGTTTTTT
cdr3_aa: CASSPLGDEKLFF

clone_size: few
j_call: TRBJ1-5
v_call: TRBV5-5
d_call: NA
cdr3_nt: TGTGCCAGCAGTCAAAGCCCCAATCAGCCCCAGCATTTT
cdr3_aa: CASSQSPNQPQHF

clone_size: NA
j_call: TRBJ2-7
v_call: TRBV9
d_call: TRBD1
cdr3_nt: TGTGCCAGCAGCACCTCCACCGGGACAGGGGGTCTTGGCGAGCAGTACTTC
cdr3_aa: CASSTSTGTGGLGEQYF

clone_size: NA
j_call: TRBJ1-2
v_call: TRBV13
d_call: NA
cdr3_nt: TGTGCCAGCAGCTTTTTACAGGGTGGCTATGGCTACACCTTC
cdr3_aa: CASSFLQGGYGYTF

clone_size: few
j_call: TRBJ1-2
v_call: TRBV30
d_call: NA
cdr3_nt: TGTGCCTGGACAGTCCTTAACTATGGCTACACCTTC
cdr3_aa: CAWTVLNYGYTF

clone_size: NA
j_call: TRBJ1-1
v_call: TRBV5-6
d_call: NA
cdr3_nt: TGTGCCAGCAGCTCGCGACTTGGCACTGAAGCTTTCTTT
cdr3_aa: CASSSRLGTEAFF

clone_size: once
j_call: TRBJ2-7
v_call: TRBV28
d_call: NA
cdr3_nt: TGTGCCAGCAGTGGGGGAGGACGGGTAGAGCAGTACTTC
cdr3_aa: CASSGGGRVEQYF

clone_size: NA
j_call: TRBJ1-4
v_call: TRBV30
d_call: NA
cdr3_nt: TGTGCCTGGAGTGTAGGCTGGGGAGGTAGTGGTAATGAAAAACTGTTTTTT
cdr3_aa: CAWSVGWGGSGNEKLFF

clone_size: few
j_call: TRBJ1-5
v_call: TRBV19
d_call: TRBD1
cdr3_nt: TGTGCCAGCGCCCGGGACAGTGATCAGCCCCAGCATTTT
cdr3_aa: CASARDSDQPQHF

clone_size: NA
j_call: TRBJ1-2
v_call: TRBV2
d_call: NA
cdr3_nt: TGTGCCAGCAGTCTACAGGGTCTCGGTGGCTACACCTTC
cdr3_aa: CASSLQGLGGYTF

clone_size: NA
j_call: TRBJ2-1
v_call: TRBV10-3
d_call: TRBD2
cdr3_nt: TGTGCCATCGGCGGGAGCTCCTACAATGAGCAGTTCTTC
cdr3_aa: CAIGGSSYNEQFF